This is a list of T cell receptor beta chains from one sample in a study of T cell responses to AZD1222 COVID-19 vaccine. Clones were sequenced by immunoSEQ multiplex PCR, and TCRdb holds only the in-frame ones, with some missing. This sample has some 200,000 clones; about 88% occur once, and the top ten carry roughly 27%. The source was peripheral blood, collected 28 days after the second AZD1222 dose. The origin of the receptors is an adult who received the AZD1222 COVID-19 vaccine. CDR3s include the opening cysteine and the closing phenylalanine or tryptophan. A D gene is named only where the DNA matches it firmly. The size field is filled for only some rows; it gives once, few, many or a size class.

>TRBJ2-1|-|TRBV19|-
TGTGCCAGTAGTATACCGGCGGGCCCTTTACTACCCAGGCTGTTCTTC
CASSIPAGPLLPRLFF
>TRBJ1-1|-|TRBV18|-
TGTGCCAGCTCACCGGGCTCGAACACTGAAGCTTTCTTT
CASSPGSNTEAFF
>TRBJ1-4|-|TRBV27|-
TGTGCCAGCAGTTTAATTAGGGGAGCGGCTAATGAAAAACTGTTTTTT
CASSLIRGAANEKLFF
>TRBJ2-7|-|TRBV7-2|-
TGTGCCAGCAGCCCCCGGGGGGCGGACTACGAGCAGTACTTC
CASSPRGADYEQYF
>TRBJ2-3|TRBD1|TRBV4-3|-
TGCGCCAGCAGCCGGGACAGGACTAGCACAGATACGCAGTATTTT
CASSRDRTSTDTQYF
>TRBJ2-1|-|TRBV28|few
TGTGCCAGCAGTACTCGGTGGGCTAGCAGCCATGAGCAGTTCTTC
CASSTRWASSHEQFF
>TRBJ2-1|TRBD2|TRBV18|-
TGTGCCAGCTCACCACCAATCGGGGGGGCCACCTACAATGAGCAGTTCTTC
CASSPPIGGATYNEQFF
>TRBJ2-3|TRBD2|TRBV7-6|-
TGTGCCAGCAGCTCCCTATCAGCGGGAACGACAGATACGCAGTATTTT
CASSSLSAGTTDTQYF
>TRBJ2-7|TRBD1|TRBV29-1|-
TGCAGCGTTGTAGGGACAGGGGGCTTGTACGAGCAGTACTTC
CSVVGTGGLYEQYF
>TRBJ2-1|-|TRBV9|-
TGTGCCAGCAGCGTAGATGGCAGTTTTGGCTCCTACAATGAGCAGTTCTTC
CASSVDGSFGSYNEQFF
>TRBJ2-3|TRBD2|TRBV6-5|-
TGTGCCAGCAGGCTACTAGCGGCGAGCACAGATACGCAGTATTTT
CASRLLAASTDTQYF
>TRBJ1-2|-|TRBV25-1|-
TGTGCCAGCAGCTCTTTGGGCGGTGGCTACACCTTC
CASSSLGGGYTF
>TRBJ2-2|TRBD1|TRBV9|-
TGTGCCAGCAGCGTAGAGGTGGGGACAGTCAACACCGGGGAGCTGTTTTTT
CASSVEVGTVNTGELFF
>TRBJ2-1|-|TRBV9|-
TGTGCCAGCAGCGTCAGGGGGGACAACTCTCACAATGAGCAGTTCTTC
CASSVRGDNSHNEQFF
>TRBJ2-1|TRBD1|TRBV6-2/TRBV6-3|few
TGTGCCAGCAGTGGGACAGGGGGCCGCAGGAATGAGCAGTTCTTC
CASSGTGGRRNEQFF
>TRBJ1-5|TRBD1|TRBV19|-
TGTGCCAGTAGTTCTCAGGGGGATCAGCCCCAGCATTTT
CASSSQGDQPQHF
>TRBJ2-3|TRBD2|TRBV7-9|-
TGTGCCAGCACCCACCGGGGAGGGCCGCATACGCAGTATTTT
CASTHRGGPHTQYF
>TRBJ2-3|TRBD2|TRBV7-9|-
TGTGCCAGCAGCTCTGTGCGGGAGATTCCTACGCAGTATTTT
CASSSVREIPTQYF
>TRBJ2-3|-|TRBV28|-
TGTGCCAGCAGTTTGACGGGAACGGGCACAGATACGCAGTATTTT
CASSLTGTGTDTQYF
>TRBJ2-3|TRBD2|TRBV4-3|-
TGCGCCAGCAGCCAAGCGGGAGGGCCCACAGATACGCAGTATTTT
CASSQAGGPTDTQYF
>TRBJ1-1|TRBD1|TRBV7-2|-
TGTGCCAGCAGCTTAGGGGGACAGGGTAAGACTGAAGCTTTCTTT
CASSLGGQGKTEAFF
>TRBJ2-6|-|TRBV9|-
TGTGCCAGCAGTTCAGGGAACTCTGGGGCCAACGTCCTGACTTTC
CASSSGNSGANVLTF
>TRBJ2-7|-|TRBV5-6|few
TGTGCCAGCAGCTTGACAGGTCGACACGAGCAGTACTTC
CASSLTGRHEQYF
>TRBJ2-1|TRBD2|TRBV28|-
TGTGCCAGCAGTTTATACGGGAGGGGTAACAATGAGCAGTTCTTC
CASSLYGRGNNEQFF
>TRBJ1-4|-|TRBV5-1|-
TGCGCCAGCAGCCCCTCCCCAGGGGTGTATGAAAAACTGTTTTTT
CASSPSPGVYEKLFF
>TRBJ2-3|-|TRBV28|-
TGTGCCAGCACCACCCCAAGGGGGGGACCAGACACAGATACGCAGTATTTT
CASTTPRGGPDTDTQYF
>TRBJ2-7|-|TRBV30|once
TGTGCCTGGAGTGTACCCGGCTACGAGCAGTACTTC
CAWSVPGYEQYF
>TRBJ1-2|-|TRBV7-2|-
TGTGCCAGCAGCTTGGCAGACAACTATGGCTACACCTTC
CASSLADNYGYTF
>TRBJ1-4|-|TRBV20-1|-
TGCAGTGCTAGTGGGCGGAATGAAAAACTGTTTTTT
CSASGRNEKLFF
>TRBJ1-4|-|TRBV6-2/TRBV6-3|-
TGTGCCAGCAGTCCAGGAGGTTCGAATGAAAAACTGTTTTTT
CASSPGGSNEKLFF
>TRBJ2-5|TRBD2|TRBV5-1|-
TGCGCCAGCAGCTCCCGGACTAGCGGATCCCTAGGGACCCAGTACTTC
CASSSRTSGSLGTQYF
>TRBJ2-4|TRBD1|TRBV11-2|-
TGTGCCAGCAGCGCCCTACAGGGGAGAAACATTCAGTACTTC
CASSALQGRNIQYF
>TRBJ1-2|TRBD1|TRBV11-2|-
TGTGCCAGCAGCAGCATCCGGGACAGGGGCTTTGGCTACACCTTC
CASSSIRDRGFGYTF
>TRBJ1-2|TRBD1|TRBV27|-
TGTGCCAGCAGTTCGACCGGACAGGGGGATATCTATGGCTACACCTTC
CASSSTGQGDIYGYTF
>TRBJ2-1|-|TRBV4-2|-
TGTGCCAGCAGCCAAGTAGGGGGGAATGAGCAGTTCTTC
CASSQVGGNEQFF
>TRBJ1-4|-|TRBV4-2|-
TGTGCCAGCAGCCAAGATGGGGGGAAGACTAATGAAAAACTGTTTTTT
CASSQDGGKTNEKLFF
>TRBJ2-7|-|TRBV28|-
TGTGCCAGCAGTTCTCCGGGGCACGAGCAGTACTTC
CASSSPGHEQYF
>TRBJ1-2|-|TRBV7-8|-
TGTGCCAGCAGCCCTGGGAGGGCGAACGACTATGGCTACACCTTC
CASSPGRANDYGYTF
>TRBJ2-4|TRBD1|TRBV10-3|-
TGTGCCATCAGTGACGGACAGGGGAAAAACATTCAGTACTTC
CAISDGQGKNIQYF
>TRBJ2-2|TRBD1|TRBV6-5|-
TGTGCCAGCAGTTACTGGGGACAGGGCACCGGGGAGCTGTTTTTT
CASSYWGQGTGELFF
>TRBJ1-2|-|TRBV7-9|-
TGTGCCAGCAGCTTACAACCCTATGGCTACACCTTC
CASSLQPYGYTF
>TRBJ2-5|-|TRBV3-1/TRBV3-2|-
TGTGCCAGCAGCCAAGTCCAAGAGACCCAGTACTTC
CASSQVQETQYF
>TRBJ2-3|-|TRBV6-5|-
TGTGCCAGCAGGGACTGGGGGGGCCGAACAGATACGCAGTATTTT
CASRDWGGRTDTQYF
>TRBJ1-5|-|TRBV29-1|-
TGCAGCGTGGATGGGGGCAGGGGAAGCAATCAGCCCCAGCATTTT
CSVDGGRGSNQPQHF
>TRBJ1-2|-|TRBV6-6|-
TGTGCCAGCAGTAAACCCGGAACAGGGAACTATGGCTACACCTTC
CASSKPGTGNYGYTF
>TRBJ2-3|-|TRBV6-5|-
TGTGCCAGCAAGGGGAGCACAGATACGCAGTATTTT
CASKGSTDTQYF
>TRBJ1-2|-|TRBV6-2/TRBV6-3|-
TGTGCCAGCAGCGGGACACGTTATGGCTACACCTTC
CASSGTRYGYTF
>TRBJ2-2|-|TRBV5-1|-
TGCGCCAGCAGCTTGGATGGACGTGACACCGGGGAGCTGTTTTTT
CASSLDGRDTGELFF
>TRBJ2-7|-|TRBV19|-
TGTGCCAGTCAGGGACCTTTCTCCTACGAGCAGTACTTC
CASQGPFSYEQYF
>TRBJ2-3|-|TRBV18|once
TGTGCCAGCTCAAAAGTTTCAGGGTCAGATACGCAGTATTTT
CASSKVSGSDTQYF
>TRBJ2-5|-|TRBV11-2|-
TGTGCCAGCAGCTTTGGGGGACTCTCAGAGACCCAGTACTTC
CASSFGGLSETQYF
>TRBJ2-2|-|TRBV9|-
TGTGCCAGCAGCGAGGGCCCCAGGGGCACCGGGGAGCTGTTTTTT
CASSEGPRGTGELFF
>TRBJ2-4|-|TRBV4-3|-
TGCGCCAGCAGCCAAGCCCCAAGGACGTTGGGAGACATTCAGTACTTC
CASSQAPRTLGDIQYF
>TRBJ2-5|-|TRBV5-1|-
TGCGCCAGCAGCTTGCTCGGAGAGACCCAGTACTTC
CASSLLGETQYF
>TRBJ2-4|-|TRBV19|-
TGTGCCAGTAGTATTACCCTTATGATAGCCAAAAACATTCAGTACTTC
CASSITLMIAKNIQYF
>TRBJ1-3|-|TRBV4-1|-
TGCGCCAGCAGCCCGAGGAGTAGGAGTGGGAGAAACACCATATATTTT
CASSPRSRSGRNTIYF
>TRBJ2-3|TRBD1|TRBV2|-
TGTGCCAGCAGTGATAGGACAGGGGACCTCACAGATACGCAGTATTTT
CASSDRTGDLTDTQYF
>TRBJ2-6|TRBD1|TRBV15|-
TGTGCCACCAGGGACAGGGACTCTGGGGCCAACGTCCTGACTTTC
CATRDRDSGANVLTF